This T cell receptor (beta chain) was captured by sequencing in a study of T-cell memory formation after mild COVID-19. From the 5' RACE reads, TCRdb called clonotypes with MiXCR, one entry per CDR3 protein. Here the sample spans 470,000 or so distinct CDR3 sequences, 15% to 20% being singletons. The CDR3 sequence is 17 residues long. Germline CDR1 reads MNHNS; CDR2 reads SASEGT. Trimming shortened V by 5 bases and J by 6 bases, and 23 bases separated the two germline ends. This TCR derives from an adult woman who had mild COVID-19 (a few samples of this study predate the infection). Cell type and time point are not known. The chain employs TRBV6-1 and TRBJ2-1; D gene unclear. The specimen sequenced was PBMCs or a T cell subset sorted from them (not recorded which). The CDR3 sequence: CASSYSHRVAHFNEQFF. The CDR3 DNA follows: TGTGCCAGCAGTTACTCCCACCGAGTGGCCCACTTCAATGAGCAGTTCTTC.